A single sample gave rise to the 10 T cell receptor beta chains below, sequenced in a study of shared clonotypes between healthy human individuals. Sequenced by immunoSEQ multiplex PCR; TCRdb stores in-frame clones only, minus some. The table records some 500,000 clones, approximately 95% of them present only once. Input material: naive CD4+ T cells sorted from blood. The subset: CD45RA+ positively selected. Every receptor here comes from a woman younger than 45 in good health.

The rearrangement joins TRBV5-8 to TRBJ1-2; unclear D gene. The germline V gene encodes CDR1 SGHTS and CDR2 YDEGEE. The CDR3 has 16 residues. The ends were cut back, 3 bases at V and 3 bases at J, with 18 bases in the middle. The CDR3 coding sequence is TGTGCCAGCAGCTCATACCGGGCCGCTCAGGACTATGGCTACACCTTC. Amino acid sequence: CASSSYRAAQDYGYTF.

CDR3 sequence: CASSLGTTDTQYF. Written as DNA, the CDR3 is TGTGCCAGCAGCTTAGGGACCACAGATACGCAGTATTTT. This sequence joins TRBV11-1 and TRBJ2-3; D not certain. Trimming pared 1 base from V and 2 bases from J, leaving 4 bases between. Germline V gives CDR1 SGHAT, CDR2 FQDESV (reference sequence). The CDR3 totals 13 residues.

The chain couples TRBV27 to TRBJ1-1; D call uncertain. The CDR3 is made up of 15 amino acids. Germline V gives CDR1 MNHEY, CDR2 SMNVEV (reference sequence). Trimming left V 4 bases short and J 1 base short, with 13 bases between. The CDR3 protein is CASSSIPRKNTEAFF. The CDR3, as DNA: TGTGCCAGCAGTTCCATACCGAGAAAGAACACTGAAGCTTTCTTT.

This rearrangement joins TRBV11-3 to TRBJ2-2; D might be TRBD2 (5 bases). The CDR3 covers 14 residues. Trimming left V 4 bases short and J 4 bases short, with 10 bases between. CDR1 SGHNT and CDR2 YENEEA come from the germline V gene. The CDR3 nucleotides read TGTGCCAGCAGCTCTGAGGGAATCACCGGGGAGCTGTTTTTT. Its translation: CASSSEGITGELFF.

The CDR3 sequence: CASSVGSTTASSNEQFF. DNA for the CDR3: TGCGCCAGCTCGGTTGGCAGCACAACAGCTTCTTCAAATGAGCAGTTCTTC. This chain connects TRBV5-1 to TRBJ2-1; D gene ambiguous. Germline V gene lookup returns CDR1 SGHRS and CDR2 YFSETQ. Trimming removed 7 bases at V and 7 bases at J, with 27 bases between. The CDR3 is made up of 17 amino acids. The full variable domain, completed using reference TRBV5-1 and TRBJ2-1, is KAGVTQTPRYLIKTRGQQVTLSCSPISGHRSVSWYQQTPGQGLQFLFEYFSETQRNKGNFPGRFSGRQFSNSRSEMNVSTLELGDSALYLCASSVGSTTASSNEQFFGPGTRLTVL.

CDR3 nucleotide sequence: TGTGCCAGCAGAACGGCCGGGTCACAGGGGGTATTCTATGGCTACACCTTC. Translation gives CASRTAGSQGVFYGYTF. The chain couples TRBV28 to TRBJ1-2, with 8 bases fitting TRBD1. V lost 6 bases, J lost 4 bases, and 16 bases stayed unmatched. Germline V gives CDR1 MDHEN, CDR2 SYDVKM. The CDR3 runs to 17 residues.

The chain recombines TRBV13 with TRBJ1-1, with 7 bases that match TRBD1. Germline V gives CDR1 PRHDT, CDR2 FYEKMQ (reference sequence). J gave up 4 bases and V 5 bases, and 10 bases lay outside the gene matches. This CDR3 has 15 residues. The CDR3 protein is CASSTRQGFPTEAFF. Here the CDR3 DNA reads TGTGCCAGCAGCACCCGACAGGGATTCCCCACTGAAGCTTTCTTT.

This chain links TRBV12-2 with TRBJ2-3; TRBD2, the table's D call, lacks a check against the DNA. TRBV12-2 is a documented pseudogene. This CDR3 spans 16 amino acids. This CDR3 is CASRYRGREITDTQYF. CDR3 sequence (DNA): TGTGCAAGTCGCTACCGTGGGCGGGAGATTACAGATACGCAGTATTTT.

This clone was seen only once. The V and J genes are TRBV5-1 and TRBJ1-2; D is unclear. The CDR3 has 12 residues. V was trimmed by 2 bases and J by 8 bases, leaving 10 bases between them. Germline assignment: CDR1 SGHRS and CDR2 YFSETQ. The CDR3: CASSFGPGGYTF. CDR3 nucleotide sequence: TGCGCCAGCAGCTTCGGCCCGGGCGGCTACACCTTC.

The chain's CDR3 is CASSLGDIYSYEQYF. The CDR3 region has the DNA TGCGCCAGCAGCTTGGGGGACATATACTCCTACGAGCAGTACTTC. The chain is built from TRBV5-1 and TRBJ2-7, with a weak D call TRBD1 (6 bases). Trimming cost V 0 bases and J 0 bases, with 10 bases left between them. The CDR3 loop spans 15 amino acids. Germline CDR1 and CDR2: SGHRS and YFSETQ.